The rows below give T cell receptor beta chains drawn from one sample of a study of a mutant IDH1 vaccine in newly diagnosed glioma. Clones were read by immunoSEQ multiplex PCR, and TCRdb kept only the in-frame ones, dropping some. The table has 65,000 or so clones, approximately 81% seen once. The antigens these receptors bind are not known. This specimen consisted of PBMCs, obtained from a glioma patient whose treatment included an IDH1 peptide vaccine. The receptors shown here come from a man aged 30-40 years with glioma. CDR3s leave out the opening cysteine and the closing phenylalanine or tryptophan. Fields, in order: J gene, clone size, V gene, CDR3 protein. Some rows mark clone size as missing; the rest say once, few, many or name a class of expanded clone.

J: TRBJ2-3; size: -; V: TRBV14; CDR3: ASSQGPADTQY
J: TRBJ2-7; size: once; V: TRBV21-1; CDR3: ASSKGLPEGPHTQY
J: TRBJ2-2; size: -; V: TRBV25-1; CDR3: ASTPANTGELF
J: TRBJ2-7; size: -; V: TRBV10-3; CDR3: AISEGTMYEQY
J: TRBJ2-3; size: -; V: TRBV10-1; CDR3: ASSQADTQY
J: TRBJ1-5; size: -; V: TRBV30; CDR3: AWSVLGNQPQH
J: TRBJ1-3; size: -; V: TRBV29-1; CDR3: SVRGVGNTIY
J: TRBJ1-2; size: -; V: TRBV13; CDR3: ASSQSTRSYGYT
J: TRBJ2-3; size: -; V: TRBV7-2; CDR3: ASSLAHGGRSTDTQY
J: TRBJ1-6; size: -; V: TRBV19; CDR3: AASRQGDSPLH
J: TRBJ1-6; size: -; V: TRBV7-8; CDR3: ASSFTGGASPLH
J: TRBJ1-1; size: -; V: TRBV5-1; CDR3: ASSLMGQQNTEAF
J: TRBJ2-6; size: -; V: TRBV5-1; CDR3: ASSSSDRGPPGANVLT
J: TRBJ1-1; size: -; V: TRBV2; CDR3: ASGPVATYTEAF
J: TRBJ1-5; size: -; V: TRBV2; CDR3: ASSEGVRGQPQH
J: TRBJ1-4; size: -; V: TRBV5-4; CDR3: ASSPLGRTGGEKLF
J: TRBJ1-1; size: -; V: TRBV29-1; CDR3: SVHMRGGSEAF
J: TRBJ1-1; size: once; V: TRBV25-1; CDR3: ASSEYYRDTEAF
J: TRBJ2-5; size: -; V: TRBV7-9; CDR3: ASSPLRVETQY
J: TRBJ2-2; size: -; V: TRBV6-1; CDR3: ASRTTRAGELF
J: TRBJ2-2; size: -; V: TRBV7-9; CDR3: ASTGNEQIPGELF
J: TRBJ2-1; size: -; V: TRBV5-1; CDR3: ASSAGGGYNEQF
J: TRBJ1-1; size: -; V: TRBV6-1; CDR3: ASSDIPGTVPEAF
J: TRBJ1-2; size: few; V: TRBV19; CDR3: ASSSPLTGNYGYT
J: TRBJ2-6; size: few; V: TRBV2; CDR3: ASSRSPGANVLT
J: TRBJ2-5; size: -; V: TRBV6-1; CDR3: ASSEFLSGLAGGPGETQY
J: TRBJ2-7; size: -; V: TRBV19; CDR3: ASSEILRGSSPYEQY
J: TRBJ1-4; size: -; V: TRBV15; CDR3: ATSRDLGNEKLF
J: TRBJ1-4; size: once; V: TRBV15; CDR3: ATSGGRYNEKLF
J: TRBJ1-4; size: -; V: TRBV28; CDR3: ASSLCPGQVEEKLF
J: TRBJ2-7; size: -; V: TRBV27; CDR3: ASNLGGSSYEQY
J: TRBJ2-3; size: -; V: TRBV10-3; CDR3: AIRGGGNTDTQY
J: -; size: -; V: TRBV7-8; CDR3: ASSSHRAKPVYEQY
J: TRBJ2-7; size: -; V: TRBV18; CDR3: ASSPGQGTFGY
J: TRBJ2-1; size: few; V: TRBV7-8; CDR3: ASRKQGDNEQF
J: TRBJ2-1; size: -; V: TRBV27; CDR3: ASRIRPAGGGYNEQF
J: TRBJ1-3; size: -; V: TRBV15; CDR3: ATSMWQDYSGNTIY
J: TRBJ2-2; size: -; V: TRBV29-1; CDR3: SAYRQGTGELF